The 8 T cell receptor beta chains below all came from one sample that was sequenced in a study of radiotherapy plus CTLA-4 blockade in lung cancer. Clones were sequenced by immunoSEQ multiplex PCR, and TCRdb holds only the in-frame ones, with some missing. Of tens of thousands of clones in the sample, approximately 70% are singletons; the top ten hold 3% to 4.5%. The input for sequencing was peripheral blood, taken from a patient treated with radiotherapy plus ipilimumab. These receptors all stem from a human donor with non-small cell lung cancer who had stable disease on radiotherapy plus ipilimumab.

The chain joins TRBV28 to TRBJ2-6; 12 bases fit TRBD2. Per the germline V gene, CDR1 is MDHEN and CDR2 is SYDVKM. J was trimmed by 3 bases and V by 7 bases; bases with no gene match: 4. The CDR3 has 16 amino acids. The CDR3 region has the DNA TGTGCCAGCAAACTAGCGGGAGGTTATGGGGCCAACGTCCTGACTTTC. Translation: CASKLAGGYGANVLTF. The variable domain in full, completed from reference TRBV28 and TRBJ2-6, reads DVKVTQSSRYLVKRTGEKVFLECVQDMDHENMFWYRQDPGLGLRLIYFSYDVKMKEKGDIPEGYSVSREKKERFSLILESASTNQTSMYLCASKLAGGYGANVLTFGAGSRLTVL.

This clone occurred once. The V and J genes are TRBV11-3 and TRBJ2-1, with 7 bases that match TRBD2. There are 15 residues in the CDR3. CDR1 is SGHNT, CDR2 YENEEA, per germline. Trimming took 0 bases from V and 5 from J; bases not matched to a gene: 4. The CDR3 nucleotides read TGTGCCAGCAGCTTAGATTGGGGAGGGAACAATGAGCAGTTCTTC. Protein: CASSLDWGGNNEQFF.

J is TRBJ1-3 and V is TRBV7-9, with 7 bases that match TRBD1. J lost 4 bases, V lost 5 bases, and 17 bases had no gene match. The V gene's germline CDR1 is SEHNR and CDR2 FQNEAQ (reference sequence). The length of the CDR3 is 18 residues. The CDR3 reads CASSHLLAQGGSGNTIYF. For the CDR3, the DNA is TGTGCCAGCAGCCACCTCCTGGCCCAGGGGGGTTCAGGAAACACCATATATTTT.

The chain employs TRBV9 and TRBJ1-1; TRBD1 aligns across 7 bases. The ends lost 4 bases at V and 1 base at J; junction bases unmatched: 7. CDR3 length: 15 amino acids. From germline, CDR1 is SGDLS and CDR2 YYNGEE. This chain's CDR3 is CASSPRTGGNTEAFF. The DNA for the CDR3 is TGTGCCAGCAGCCCCCGGACAGGCGGGAACACTGAAGCTTTCTTT.

This chain joins TRBV7-8 and TRBJ2-1, with TRBD1 matching over 10 bases. From germline, CDR1 is SGHVS and CDR2 FQNEAQ. V gave up 5 bases and J gave up 10 bases; unmatched junction bases: 11. The CDR3 length is 15 residues. CDR3 loop: CASSRPGQGYYEQFF. Written as DNA, the CDR3 is TGTGCCAGCAGCCGCCCGGGACAGGGGTACTACGAGCAGTTCTTC.

As DNA, the CDR3 is TGTGCCAGCAGCTCGACAGGGGTAGCGCCCTATGGCTACACCTTC. It yields the protein CASSSTGVAPYGYTF. The V call is TRBV7-2, the J call TRBJ1-2; TRBD1 matches at 8 bases. The germline V gene has CDR1 SGHTA and CDR2 FQGNSA. The V segment lost 4 bases and the J segment 4 bases; nucleotides outside the gene matches: 8. This CDR3 is built from 15 residues.

The chain uses TRBV27 and TRBJ1-2, with D perhaps matching TRBD1 (5 bases). CDR1 and CDR2 from the germline V gene are MNHEY and SMNVEV (reference sequence). The CDR3 loop spans 14 amino acids. V was cut by 6 bases and J by 2 bases, with 13 bases left in between. The CDR3 loop reads CASRPGRGNYGYTF. For the CDR3, the DNA is TGTGCCAGCAGGCCGGGACGGGGAAACTATGGCTACACCTTC.

The V and J genes are TRBV4-1 and TRBJ2-5, with 12 bases lining up with TRBD2. V was pared by 2 bases and J by 3 bases, with 13 bases of the junction left unmatched. The CDR3 runs to 19 residues. The germline V gene has CDR1 MGHRA and CDR2 YSYEKL. This CDR3 reads CASSQRHPLRTSGKETQYF. As DNA, the CDR3 is TGCGCCAGCAGCCAACGGCACCCCTTAAGGACTAGCGGGAAAGAGACCCAGTACTTC.